The 5 T cell receptor beta chains reported below all come from one sample, sequenced in a study of cytomegalovirus exposure and HLA in healthy donors. With 60 Vbeta and 13 Jbeta primers, the PCR was carried out. Clones were sequenced by immunoSEQ multiplex PCR, and TCRdb holds only the in-frame ones, with some missing. The sample shows 150,000 to 200,000 clones, 60% to 80% of them seen only once. Material for sequencing was PBMCs. The receptor source for this set is a man in his forties in good health and CMV-seronegative.

The V and J genes are TRBV11-3 and TRBJ2-2; TRBD2 matches 8 bases. Germline-derived CDR1 and CDR2 are SGHNT and YENEEA. The length of the CDR3 is 16 residues. Trimming removed 4 bases from V and 0 bases from J; junction bases left unmatched: 4. The CDR3 loop is CASSSQRGPNTGELFF. As DNA, the CDR3 is TGTGCCAGCAGCTCGCAGCGGGGGCCGAACACCGGGGAGCTGTTTTTT.

This clone was detected a few times. The chain carries TRBV5-1 and TRBJ2-2, with D possibly TRBD2 on 5 matching bases. CDR1 SGHRS and CDR2 YFSETQ come from the germline V gene. This CDR3 has 14 amino acids. The V and J ends lost 2 bases and 6 bases respectively, with 11 bases between them. CDR3 nucleotide sequence: TGCGCCAGCAGCTTCGACTCGGGGTCCGGGGAGCTGTTTTTT. This gives the protein CASSFDSGSGELFF.

This clone appeared a single time. V and J are TRBV11-2 and TRBJ2-3; D remains ambiguous. The CDR3 covers 13 residues. The germline V gene encodes CDR1 SGHAT and CDR2 FQNNGV. Between the trimmed V and J ends, which lost 0 bases and 4 bases, there was a span of 5 bases. CDR3 in DNA: TGTGCCAGCAGCTTAGACCCCGCAGATACGCAGTATTTT. Protein product: CASSLDPADTQYF.

The chain is built from TRBV19 and TRBJ2-3; TRBD2 matches 9 bases. Germline loops: CDR1 LNHDA, CDR2 SQIVND (reference sequence). There are 14 residues in the CDR3. Trimming at V came to 8 bases and at J to 3 bases, leaving 6 bases not matched to a gene. The CDR3 sequence: CASRRREGTDTQYF. DNA of the CDR3: TGTGCCAGTCGACGGCGGGAGGGGACAGATACGCAGTATTTT.

This clone has more than one count but fewer than ten. The chain couples TRBV6-1 to TRBJ1-6; TRBD1 matches at 9 bases. V was clipped by 5 bases and J by 14 bases; unmatched bases: 4. CDR1 MNHNS and CDR2 SASEGT come from the germline V gene. The CDR3 consists of 12 residues. This CDR3 reads CASSWGTGTLHF. The DNA for the CDR3 is TGTGCCAGCAGTTGGGGGACAGGGACCCTCCACTTT.